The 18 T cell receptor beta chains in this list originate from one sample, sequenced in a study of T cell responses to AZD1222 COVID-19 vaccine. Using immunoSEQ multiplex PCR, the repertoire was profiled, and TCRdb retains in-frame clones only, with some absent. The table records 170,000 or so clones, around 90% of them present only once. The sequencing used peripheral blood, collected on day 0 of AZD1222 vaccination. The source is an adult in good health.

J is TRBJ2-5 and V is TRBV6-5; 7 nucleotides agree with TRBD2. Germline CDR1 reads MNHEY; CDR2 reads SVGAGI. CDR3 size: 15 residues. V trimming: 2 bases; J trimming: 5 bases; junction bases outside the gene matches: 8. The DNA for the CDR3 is TGTGCCAGCAGTTACCGCGGACTAGTCCGGGAGACCCAGTACTTC. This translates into CASSYRGLVRETQYF.

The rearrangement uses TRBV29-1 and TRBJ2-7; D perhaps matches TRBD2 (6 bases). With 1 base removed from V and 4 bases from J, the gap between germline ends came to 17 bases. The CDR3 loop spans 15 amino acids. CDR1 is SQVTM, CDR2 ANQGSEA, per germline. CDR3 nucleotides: TGCAGCGTTGAAGGTGTGGGTTCGGGAGATTACGAGCAGTACTTC. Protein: CSVEGVGSGDYEQYF.

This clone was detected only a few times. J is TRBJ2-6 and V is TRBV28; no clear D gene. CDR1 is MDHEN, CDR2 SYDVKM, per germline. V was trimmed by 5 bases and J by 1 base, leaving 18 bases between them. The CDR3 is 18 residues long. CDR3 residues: CASSPNKLVVSGANVLTF. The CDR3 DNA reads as TGTGCCAGCAGTCCGAACAAGCTAGTGGTGTCTGGGGCCAACGTCCTGACTTTC.

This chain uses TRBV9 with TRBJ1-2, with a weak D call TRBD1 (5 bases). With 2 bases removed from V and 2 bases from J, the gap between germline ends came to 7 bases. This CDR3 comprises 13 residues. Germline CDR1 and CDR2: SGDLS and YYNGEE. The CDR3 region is CASSVEGNYGYTF. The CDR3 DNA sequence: TGTGCCAGCAGCGTCGAGGGGAACTATGGCTACACCTTC.

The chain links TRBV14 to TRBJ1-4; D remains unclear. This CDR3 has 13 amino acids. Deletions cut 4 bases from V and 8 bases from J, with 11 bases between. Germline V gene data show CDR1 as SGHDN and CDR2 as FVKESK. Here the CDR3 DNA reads TGTGCCAGCAGCCCTAGCCGGTTCGAAAAACTGTTTTTT. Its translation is CASSPSRFEKLFF.

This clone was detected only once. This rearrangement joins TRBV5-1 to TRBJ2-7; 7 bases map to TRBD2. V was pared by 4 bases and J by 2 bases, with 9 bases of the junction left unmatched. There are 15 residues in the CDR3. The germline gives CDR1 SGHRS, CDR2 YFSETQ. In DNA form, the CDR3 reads TGCGCCAGCAGCCGTGGGGCTAGCGGACCCTACGAGCAGTACTTC. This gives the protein CASSRGASGPYEQYF.

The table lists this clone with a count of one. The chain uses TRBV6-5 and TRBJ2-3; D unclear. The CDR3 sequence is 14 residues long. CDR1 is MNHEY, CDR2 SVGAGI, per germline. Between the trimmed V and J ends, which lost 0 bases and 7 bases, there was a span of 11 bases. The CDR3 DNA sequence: TGTGCCAGCAGTTACTCCGGGCGGTCTAATACGCAGTATTTT. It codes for CASSYSGRSNTQYF.

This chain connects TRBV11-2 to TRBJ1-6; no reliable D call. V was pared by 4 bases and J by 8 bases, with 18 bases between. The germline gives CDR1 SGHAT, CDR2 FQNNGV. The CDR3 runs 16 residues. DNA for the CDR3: TGTGCCAGCAGCTCGACCTACTGGGGAAGTGATTCACCCCTCCACTTT. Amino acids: CASSSTYWGSDSPLHF.

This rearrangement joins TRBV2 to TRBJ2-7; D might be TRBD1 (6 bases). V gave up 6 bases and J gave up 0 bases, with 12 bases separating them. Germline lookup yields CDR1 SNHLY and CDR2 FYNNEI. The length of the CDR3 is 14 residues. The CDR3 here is CASSEGDISYEQYF. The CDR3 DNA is TGTGCCAGCAGCGAGGGGGACATCTCCTACGAGCAGTACTTC. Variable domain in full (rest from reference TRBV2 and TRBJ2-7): EPEVTQTPSHQVTQMGQEVILRCVPISNHLYFYWYRQILGQKVEFLVSFYNNEISEKSEIFDDQFSVERPDGSNFTLKIRSTKLEDSAMYFCASSEGDISYEQYFGPGTRLTVT.

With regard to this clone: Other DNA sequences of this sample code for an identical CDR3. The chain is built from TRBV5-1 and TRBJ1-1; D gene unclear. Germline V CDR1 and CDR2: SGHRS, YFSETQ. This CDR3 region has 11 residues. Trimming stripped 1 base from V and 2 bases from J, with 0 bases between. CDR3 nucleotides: TGCGCCAGCAGCTTGAACACTGAAGCTTTCTTT. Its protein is CASSLNTEAFF.

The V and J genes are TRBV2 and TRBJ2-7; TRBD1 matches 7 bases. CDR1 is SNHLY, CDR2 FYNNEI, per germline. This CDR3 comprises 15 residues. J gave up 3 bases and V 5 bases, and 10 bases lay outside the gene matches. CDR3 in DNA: TGTGCCAGCAGTTATGAGCGACAGGGATTCTACGAGCAGTACTTC. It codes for CASSYERQGFYEQYF.

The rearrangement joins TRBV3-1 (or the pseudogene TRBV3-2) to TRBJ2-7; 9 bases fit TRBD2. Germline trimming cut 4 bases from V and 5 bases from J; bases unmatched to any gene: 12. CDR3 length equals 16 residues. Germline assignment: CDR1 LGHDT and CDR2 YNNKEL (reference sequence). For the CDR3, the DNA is TGTGCCAGCAGCCGGGGGGCGGGAGGGTCCCCAAACGAGCAGTACTTC. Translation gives CASSRGAGGSPNEQYF.

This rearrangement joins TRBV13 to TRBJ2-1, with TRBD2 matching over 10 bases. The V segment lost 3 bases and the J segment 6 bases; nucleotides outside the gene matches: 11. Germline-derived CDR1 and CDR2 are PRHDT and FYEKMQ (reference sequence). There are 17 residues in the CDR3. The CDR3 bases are TGTGCCAGCAGCTTTCGCCCAGCGGGAGGGCCGGGCAATGAGCAGTTCTTC. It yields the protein CASSFRPAGGPGNEQFF. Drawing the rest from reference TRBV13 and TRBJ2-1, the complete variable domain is AAGVIQSPRHLIKEKRETATLKCYPIPRHDTVYWYQQGPGQDPQFLISFYEKMQSDKGSIPDRFSAQQFSDYHSELNMSSLELGDSALYFCASSFRPAGGPGNEQFFGPGTRLTVL.

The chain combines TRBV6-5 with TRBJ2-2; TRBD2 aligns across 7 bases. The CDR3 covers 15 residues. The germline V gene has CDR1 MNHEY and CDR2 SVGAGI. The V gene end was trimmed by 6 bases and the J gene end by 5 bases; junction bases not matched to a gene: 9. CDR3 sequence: CASSLLSGKTGELFF. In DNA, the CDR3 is TGTGCCAGCAGCCTCTTGAGCGGGAAGACCGGGGAGCTGTTTTTT.

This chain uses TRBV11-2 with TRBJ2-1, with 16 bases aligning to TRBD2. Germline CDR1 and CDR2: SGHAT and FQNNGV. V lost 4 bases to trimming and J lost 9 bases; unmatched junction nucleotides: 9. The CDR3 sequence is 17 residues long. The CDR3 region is CASSWGLAGGRLSEQFF. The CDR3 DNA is TGTGCCAGCAGCTGGGGACTAGCGGGAGGGCGATTAAGTGAGCAGTTCTTC. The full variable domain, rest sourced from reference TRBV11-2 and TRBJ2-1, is EAGVAQSPRYKIIEKRQSVAFWCNPISGHATLYWYQQILGQGPKLLIQFQNNGVVDDSQLPKDRFSAERLKGVDSTLKIQPAKLEDSAVYLCASSWGLAGGRLSEQFFGPGTRLTVL.

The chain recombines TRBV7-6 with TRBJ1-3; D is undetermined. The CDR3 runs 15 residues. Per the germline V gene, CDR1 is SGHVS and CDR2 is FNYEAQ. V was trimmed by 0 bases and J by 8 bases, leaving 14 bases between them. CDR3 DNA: TGTGCCAGCAGCTTAGCCAACACGGGTACGGACACCATATATTTT. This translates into CASSLANTGTDTIYF.

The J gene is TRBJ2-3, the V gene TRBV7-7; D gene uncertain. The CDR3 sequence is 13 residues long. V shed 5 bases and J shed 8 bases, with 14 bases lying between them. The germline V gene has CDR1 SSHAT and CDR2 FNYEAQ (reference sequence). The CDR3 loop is CASSRDRLSTQYF. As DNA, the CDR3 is TGTGCCAGCAGCCGAGATAGACTGAGTACGCAGTATTTT.

The CDR3 protein is CASSLEGLAGGLGTGELFF. The CDR3 nucleotides are TGTGCCAGCAGCTTAGAGGGACTAGCGGGAGGGCTCGGCACCGGGGAGCTGTTTTTT. This sequence joins TRBV7-7 and TRBJ2-2; 16 positions agree with TRBD2. J gave up 4 bases and V 1 base, and 6 bases lay outside the gene matches. This CDR3 has 19 amino acids. Germline values: CDR1 SSHAT, CDR2 FNYEAQ (reference sequence).